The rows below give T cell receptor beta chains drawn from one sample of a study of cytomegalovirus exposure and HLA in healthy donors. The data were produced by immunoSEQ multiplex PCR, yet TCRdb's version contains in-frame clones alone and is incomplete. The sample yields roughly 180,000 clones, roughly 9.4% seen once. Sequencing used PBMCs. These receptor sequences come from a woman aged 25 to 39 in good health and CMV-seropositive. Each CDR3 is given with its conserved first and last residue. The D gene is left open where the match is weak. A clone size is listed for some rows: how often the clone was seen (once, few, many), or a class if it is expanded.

CDR3aa: CASSATSAMRQQYF
CDR3nt: TGTGCCAGTAGCGCGACTAGCGCGATGCGACAGCAGTACTTC
abundance: .
v_gene: TRBV19
j_gene: TRBJ2-7
d_gene: TRBD2

CDR3aa: CAWSVLNQPQHF
CDR3nt: TGTGCCTGGAGTGTATTAAATCAGCCCCAGCATTTT
abundance: .
v_gene: TRBV30
j_gene: TRBJ1-5
d_gene: .

CDR3aa: CASSPTGTVYQETQYF
CDR3nt: TGTGCCAGCAGCCCTACCGGGACAGTGTACCAAGAGACCCAGTACTTC
abundance: .
v_gene: TRBV7-9
j_gene: TRBJ2-5
d_gene: TRBD1

CDR3aa: CASHLRCQTSGRGEQFF
CDR3nt: TGTGCCAGCCACCTCAGGTGCCAGACTAGCGGGAGAGGGGAGCAGTTCTTC
abundance: .
v_gene: TRBV27
j_gene: TRBJ2-1
d_gene: TRBD2

CDR3aa: CASSRRLAGGDEQYF
CDR3nt: TGTGCCAGCAGCCGAAGACTAGCGGGAGGCGACGAGCAGTACTTC
abundance: .
v_gene: TRBV14
j_gene: TRBJ2-7
d_gene: TRBD2

CDR3aa: CASSPRPSGRTYEQYF
CDR3nt: TGTGCCAGCTCACCACGCCCTAGCGGGAGAACCTACGAGCAGTACTTC
abundance: .
v_gene: TRBV18
j_gene: TRBJ2-7
d_gene: TRBD2

CDR3aa: CASSLSGTPRSGNTIYF
CDR3nt: TGCGCCAGCAGCCTCTCCGGGACACCCCGCTCTGGAAACACCATATATTTT
abundance: few
v_gene: TRBV4-1
j_gene: TRBJ1-3
d_gene: .

CDR3aa: CASSLPVLAEVGELFF
CDR3nt: TGCGCCAGCAGCCTCCCGGTGCTAGCGGAAGTCGGGGAGCTGTTTTTT
abundance: few
v_gene: TRBV5-1
j_gene: TRBJ2-2
d_gene: TRBD2

CDR3aa: CASSYVQGKMNTEAFF
CDR3nt: TGTGCCAGCAGTTACGTCCAGGGTAAAATGAACACTGAAGCTTTCTTT
abundance: few
v_gene: TRBV6-5
j_gene: TRBJ1-1
d_gene: .

CDR3aa: CASRALAGHEQYF
CDR3nt: TGTGCCAGCAGAGCCTTGGCGGGACACGAGCAGTACTTC
abundance: few
v_gene: TRBV25-1
j_gene: TRBJ2-7
d_gene: .

CDR3aa: CASSFLGGDGTGELFF
CDR3nt: TGCGCCAGCAGCTTTCTAGGCGGAGACGGCACCGGGGAGCTGTTTTTT
abundance: few
v_gene: TRBV5-1
j_gene: TRBJ2-2
d_gene: .

CDR3aa: CAISERQNNEKLFF
CDR3nt: TGTGCCATCAGTGAGAGACAGAATAATGAAAAACTGTTTTTT
abundance: few
v_gene: TRBV10-3
j_gene: TRBJ1-4
d_gene: .

CDR3aa: CASSLAGGPYEQYF
CDR3nt: TGCGCCAGCAGCCTAGCGGGAGGACCGTACGAGCAGTACTTC
abundance: few
v_gene: TRBV5-1
j_gene: TRBJ2-7
d_gene: TRBD2

CDR3aa: CASSFQGEEKPQHF
CDR3nt: TGTGCCAGCAGCTTCCAGGGTGAGGAGAAGCCCCAGCATTTT
abundance: few
v_gene: TRBV5-4
j_gene: TRBJ1-5
d_gene: .

CDR3aa: CASSSTTSFGYEQYF
CDR3nt: TGCGCCAGCAGCTCCACTACTAGCTTTGGCTACGAGCAGTACTTC
abundance: few
v_gene: TRBV5-1
j_gene: TRBJ2-7
d_gene: .

CDR3aa: CASSEPPGTARNEKLFF
CDR3nt: TGTGCCAGCAGTGAACCGCCCGGGACAGCCAGGAATGAAAAACTGTTTTTT
abundance: .
v_gene: TRBV25-1
j_gene: TRBJ1-4
d_gene: TRBD1

CDR3aa: CASTREGNQPQHF
CDR3nt: TGTGCCAGTACAAGGGAGGGTAATCAGCCCCAGCATTTT
abundance: .
v_gene: TRBV19
j_gene: TRBJ1-5
d_gene: .

CDR3aa: CASSLAILAGYNEQFF
CDR3nt: TGTGCCAGCAGCTTAGCGATTCTAGCGGGATACAATGAGCAGTTCTTC
abundance: .
v_gene: TRBV7-9
j_gene: TRBJ2-1
d_gene: TRBD2

CDR3aa: CASSPGQGNTGELFF
CDR3nt: TGTGCCAGCAGTCCGGGACAGGGGAACACCGGGGAGCTGTTTTTT
abundance: few
v_gene: TRBV27
j_gene: TRBJ2-2
d_gene: TRBD1

CDR3aa: CAWSVIYAASYEQYF
CDR3nt: TGTGCCTGGAGTGTTATATACGCGGCTTCCTACGAGCAGTACTTC
abundance: .
v_gene: TRBV30
j_gene: TRBJ2-7
d_gene: .

CDR3aa: CASSTIAGSNTGELFF
CDR3nt: TGTGCCAGCAGCACAATAGCGGGGTCCAACACCGGGGAGCTGTTTTTT
abundance: .
v_gene: TRBV5-4
j_gene: TRBJ2-2
d_gene: TRBD2

CDR3aa: CASSLGTGGSRGYTF
CDR3nt: TGTGCCAGCAGCTTAGGGACAGGGGGCTCGAGGGGCTACACCTTC
abundance: few
v_gene: TRBV11-2
j_gene: TRBJ1-2
d_gene: TRBD1

CDR3aa: CASSDPMGLSYNEQFF
CDR3nt: TGTGCCAGCAGTGACCCGATGGGACTCTCCTACAATGAGCAGTTCTTC
abundance: few
v_gene: TRBV2
j_gene: TRBJ2-1
d_gene: .

CDR3aa: CASSFGGTSHEQYF
CDR3nt: TGTGCCAGCAGCTTCGGGGGGACGTCCCACGAGCAGTACTTC
abundance: few
v_gene: TRBV5-6
j_gene: TRBJ2-7
d_gene: TRBD2

CDR3aa: CASSATGTSLGGYTF
CDR3nt: TGTGCCAGCAGTGCAACCGGGACATCACTCGGGGGCTACACCTTC
abundance: .
v_gene: TRBV6-1
j_gene: TRBJ1-2
d_gene: .

CDR3aa: CASSLPAEETQYF
CDR3nt: TGTGCCAGCAGCTTGCCAGCGGAAGAGACCCAGTACTTC
abundance: few
v_gene: TRBV5-6
j_gene: TRBJ2-5
d_gene: .

CDR3aa: CASRDKKDYEQYF
CDR3nt: TGCGCCAGCAGAGACAAGAAAGACTACGAGCAGTACTTC
abundance: .
v_gene: TRBV6-1
j_gene: TRBJ2-7
d_gene: .

CDR3aa: CASSYVGDKETQYF
CDR3nt: TGTGCCAGCAGTTACGTCGGGGATAAAGAGACCCAGTACTTC
abundance: few
v_gene: TRBV6-6
j_gene: TRBJ2-5
d_gene: .

CDR3aa: CASRRDRGSYEQYF
CDR3nt: TGTGCCAGCAGGCGGGACAGGGGGTCCTACGAGCAGTACTTC
abundance: .
v_gene: TRBV6-1
j_gene: TRBJ2-7
d_gene: TRBD1

CDR3aa: CASRRDRASTDTQYF
CDR3nt: TGTGCCAGCAGGAGAGACAGGGCGTCCACAGATACGCAGTATTTT
abundance: .
v_gene: TRBV6-5
j_gene: TRBJ2-3
d_gene: TRBD1

CDR3aa: CASSLVAQGNTIYF
CDR3nt: TGTGCCAGCAGCTTAGTCGCGCAAGGAAACACCATATATTTT
abundance: few
v_gene: TRBV7-6
j_gene: TRBJ1-3
d_gene: .

CDR3aa: CASSQGPRSTEAFF
CDR3nt: TGTGCCAGCAGCCAAGGTCCCAGAAGCACTGAAGCTTTCTTT
abundance: few
v_gene: TRBV14
j_gene: TRBJ1-1
d_gene: .

CDR3aa: CAAGGQGGTGELFF
CDR3nt: TGTGCCGCGGGGGGACAGGGTGGGACCGGGGAGCTGTTTTTT
abundance: many
v_gene: TRBV11-2
j_gene: TRBJ2-2
d_gene: .

CDR3aa: CASSLDRTSNEQFF
CDR3nt: TGTGCCAGCAGCTTAGATCGTACGAGTAATGAGCAGTTCTTC
abundance: .
v_gene: TRBV11-2
j_gene: TRBJ2-1
d_gene: .

CDR3aa: CASSPPERTGGTGELFF
CDR3nt: TGTGCCAGCAGCCCGCCGGAGAGGACAGGGGGCACCGGGGAGCTGTTTTTT
abundance: few
v_gene: TRBV4-2
j_gene: TRBJ2-2
d_gene: TRBD1

CDR3aa: CASSPTRTSGAYEQYF
CDR3nt: TGTGCCAGCAGTCCCACTCGGACTAGCGGGGCCTACGAGCAGTACTTC
abundance: .
v_gene: TRBV13
j_gene: TRBJ2-7
d_gene: TRBD2

CDR3aa: CASSLVGTGHHEQYF
CDR3nt: TGTGCCAGCAGCTTAGTGGGGACAGGGCACCACGAGCAGTACTTC
abundance: .
v_gene: TRBV7-2
j_gene: TRBJ2-7
d_gene: TRBD1

CDR3aa: CASSIGWGGYQPQHF
CDR3nt: TGTGCCAGTAGTATTGGTTGGGGAGGTTATCAGCCCCAGCATTTT
abundance: few
v_gene: TRBV19
j_gene: TRBJ1-5
d_gene: .

CDR3aa: CATSSQVDTGELFF
CDR3nt: TGTGCCACCAGCTCCCAGGTGGACACCGGGGAGCTGTTTTTT
abundance: few
v_gene: TRBV15
j_gene: TRBJ2-2
d_gene: .

CDR3aa: CASSPDRDVTDTQYF
CDR3nt: TGTGCCAGTAGTCCCGACAGGGATGTCACAGATACGCAGTATTTT
abundance: .
v_gene: TRBV19
j_gene: TRBJ2-3
d_gene: TRBD1